The T cell receptor beta chain described here comes from a study of OX40 agonist ivuxolimab in advanced cancers. Looking at the study overall: Patients received ivuxolimab, an agonistic anti-OX40 (CD134) antibody.

Assay used: immunoSEQ multiplex PCR; TCRdb lists only in-frame clones, some missing. Seen here are around 80,000 clones, around nine tenths observed once, and the top ten hold roughly 0.32%. Trimming cost V 0 bases and J 1 base, with 9 bases left between them. CDR1 is MNHEY and CDR2 is SVGAGI in the germline V gene. There are 15 residues in the CDR3. The TCR comes from an adult with an advanced solid tumor such as melanoma, head and neck, liver or kidney cancer. The chain carries TRBV6-5 and TRBJ1-1, with unresolved D. Sample: CD4+ or CD8+ T cells sorted from blood, taken in a trial of the OX40 agonist ivuxolimab. For the CDR3, the DNA is TGTGCCAGCAGTTACTCGTTTCCAGCGAACACTGAAGCTTTCTTT. Its translation is CASSYSFPANTEAFF.